The 32 T cell receptor beta chains below all came from one sample that was sequenced in a study of CD8+ T cells in alopecia areata. RNA, once extracted, was reverse transcribed into cDNA for use as the sequencing template. The method was immunoSEQ multiplex PCR; TCRdb's version includes in-frame clones alone and lacks a portion of them. The data hold roughly 32,000 clones, with about three fifths observed a single time. Sequencing was done on a sample of NKG2D-high CD8+ T cells sorted from blood. The receptors were gathered from a human donor with alopecia areata.

This clone showed up just once. CDR3 protein: CASSEDRGDGQPQHF. The CDR3 DNA follows: TGTGCCAGCAGCGAGGACAGGGGAGATGGTCAGCCCCAGCATTTT. The J gene is TRBJ1-5, the V gene TRBV5-4; TRBD1 matches at 9 bases. V shed 4 bases, J shed 6 bases, and the junction held 8 bases outside the gene matches. CDR3 length: 15 amino acids. Germline assignment: CDR1 SGHNT and CDR2 YYREEE (reference sequence).

This chain connects TRBV14 to TRBJ1-6, with 7 bases matching TRBD1. V was clipped by 4 bases and J by 6 bases; unmatched bases: 9. The germline gives CDR1 SGHDN, CDR2 FVKESK. The CDR3 is 16 residues long. CDR3 DNA: TGTGCCAGCAGCCCCGCAGGGGGGCCGGGTAATTCACCCCTCCACTTT. Its translation is CASSPAGGPGNSPLHF.

The gene calls are TRBV13 and TRBJ2-5, with 7 nucleotides matching TRBD1. The last part of the DNA fits TRBJ2-7 better; the J call may be wrong. The length of the CDR3 is 14 residues. The germline CDR1 and CDR2 sequences are PRHDT and FYEKMQ (reference sequence). The CDR3 protein is CASSSWDRSYEQYF. CDR3 nucleotide sequence: TGTGCCAGCAGCTCTTGGGACAGATCCTACGAGCAGTACTTC.

The chain is built from TRBV2 and TRBJ2-3; 9 bases match TRBD2. The CDR3 length is 19 residues. Germline CDR1 and CDR2: SNHLY and FYNNEI. Trimming took 11 bases from V and 0 from J; bases not matched to a gene: 21. CDR3 region: CASRTDGGMREGSTDTQYF. CDR3 nucleotide sequence: TGTGCCTCCAGAACTGATGGGGGTATGCGGGAGGGAAGCACAGATACGCAGTATTTT.

The J gene is TRBJ2-7, the V gene TRBV5-1; 13 nucleotides agree with TRBD2. Trimming took 6 bases from V and 1 from J; bases not matched to a gene: 10. The V gene's germline CDR1 is SGHRS and CDR2 YFSETQ. The CDR3 covers 17 residues. The CDR3 sequence: CASNSGLAGFFSYEQYF. The CDR3 DNA is TGCGCCAGCAACTCGGGACTAGCGGGATTTTTTTCCTACGAGCAGTACTTC.

This chain joins TRBV29-1 and TRBJ1-1; possibly TRBD1 for D (5 bases). The V end lost 0 bases, the J end lost 1 base, and 15 bases lay between the germline ends. Germline CDR1 reads SQVTM; CDR2 reads ANQGSEA. The CDR3 is 16 amino acids. The CDR3, as DNA: TGCAGCGTTGAAGATCGGGGCACTACAACGAACACTGAAGCTTTCTTT. The encoded protein is CSVEDRGTTTNTEAFF.

This clone has more than one count but fewer than ten. The sample has other DNA sequences that encode this CDR3 too. The gene calls are TRBV2 and TRBJ2-3; 10 nucleotides line up with TRBD2. Trimming at V came to 0 bases and at J to 3 bases, leaving 3 bases not matched to a gene. This CDR3 spans 16 amino acids. Germline-derived CDR1 and CDR2 are SNHLY and FYNNEI. CDR3 in amino acids: CASSEALSGGTDTQYF. In DNA, the CDR3 is TGTGCCAGCAGTGAAGCGCTTAGCGGGGGGACAGATACGCAGTATTTT.

The rearrangement uses TRBV7-2 and TRBJ2-7; TRBD2 agrees at 12 bases. With 5 bases clipped from V and 2 bases from J, the junction kept 1 base outside the gene matches. The CDR3 totals 14 residues. CDR1 and CDR2 from the germline V gene are SGHTA and FQGNSA. CDR3 nucleotides: TGTGCCAGCAGCCCTAGCGGGGGGGCCTACGAGCAGTACTTC. Its protein product is CASSPSGGAYEQYF.

The CDR3 here is CASSQVSFGNIQYF. The CDR3 nucleotides read TGTGCCAGCAGCCAAGTCAGCTTTGGAAACATTCAGTACTTC. The chain carries TRBV14 and TRBJ2-4; D is ambiguous. V lost 1 base and J lost 6, with 10 bases in between. The CDR3 totals 14 residues. The germline gives CDR1 SGHDN, CDR2 FVKESK.

The J gene is TRBJ2-3, the V gene TRBV29-1; no clear D gene. Germline CDR1 is SQVTM and CDR2 is ANQGSEA. The CDR3 sequence is 12 residues long. V lost 4 bases, J lost 1 base, and 6 bases lay in between. In nucleotides, the CDR3 is TGCAGCGTTGTTGTCGGCACAGATACGCAGTATTTT. Amino acids: CSVVVGTDTQYF.

In this sample, this clone turned up a few times. The genes are TRBV2 and TRBJ2-7; tentatively, D is TRBD1 (6 bases). CDR1 is SNHLY, CDR2 FYNNEI, per germline. Trimming left V 10 bases short and J 0 bases short, with 10 bases between. CDR3 length equals 12 residues. The CDR3 loop reads CAIRTVSYEQYF. For the CDR3, the DNA is TGTGCCATACGGACAGTCTCCTACGAGCAGTACTTC. The full variable domain, completed using reference TRBV2 and TRBJ2-7, is EPEVTQTPSHQVTQMGQEVILRCVPISNHLYFYWYRQILGQKVEFLVSFYNNEISEKSEIFDDQFSVERPDGSNFTLKIRSTKLEDSAMYFCAIRTVSYEQYFGPGTRLTVT.

The gene calls are TRBV30 and TRBJ2-5; 9 bases are shared with TRBD1. This CDR3 spans 13 amino acids. Germline CDR1 GTSNPN, CDR2 SVGIG (reference sequence). Losses at the gene ends were 3 bases for V and 5 bases for J; bases not matched to a gene: 4. The CDR3, as DNA: TGTGCCTGGAGCGGGACAGGGTGGGAGACCCAGTACTTC. Protein: CAWSGTGWETQYF.

This chain uses TRBV30 with TRBJ2-4, with D tentatively TRBD2 (5 bases). The germline V and J ends were trimmed by 0 bases and 2 bases, with 11 bases remaining between them. The CDR3 is 15 residues long. Germline values: CDR1 GTSNPN, CDR2 SVGIG (reference sequence). The CDR3 loop reads CAWSVFTGTKNIQYF. CDR3 nucleotide sequence: TGTGCCTGGAGTGTATTCACGGGGACCAAAAACATTCAGTACTTC.

This clone was seen a single time. V usage is TRBV28 and J usage is TRBJ2-7; TRBD2 agrees at 9 bases. Germline V gives CDR1 MDHEN, CDR2 SYDVKM. V shed 3 bases, J shed 5 bases, and the junction held 5 bases outside the gene matches. This CDR3 contains 14 residues. The CDR3: CASSFPGTSHEQYF. CDR3 coding DNA: TGTGCCAGCAGTTTCCCCGGGACTAGCCACGAGCAGTACTTC.

The V gene is TRBV2, the J gene TRBJ2-3; D might be TRBD1 or TRBD2, each matching 5 bases. In germline, CDR1 is SNHLY, CDR2 FYNNEI. V was pared by 7 bases and J by 0 bases, with 14 bases between. The CDR3 sequence is 15 residues long. The CDR3 reads CASIKEGWSTDTQYF. The CDR3 coding sequence is TGTGCCAGCATCAAAGAGGGGTGGAGCACAGATACGCAGTATTTT.

The chain carries TRBV5-1 and TRBJ2-7; 7 bases agree with TRBD1. The J segment lost 3 bases and the V segment lost 5 bases, leaving 11 bases of the junction unmatched. Per germline, CDR1 SGHRS and CDR2 YFSETQ. The CDR3 has 15 amino acids. Written as DNA, the CDR3 is TGCGCCAGCAGGGTCGAGGGGGCCCCCGTCTACGAGCAGTACTTC. Amino acid sequence: CASRVEGAPVYEQYF. The complete variable domain, with remaining parts taken from reference TRBV5-1 and TRBJ2-7, reads KAGVTQTPRYLIKTRGQQVTLSCSPISGHRSVSWYQQTPGQGLQFLFEYFSETQRNKGNFPGRFSGRQFSNSRSEMNVSTLELGDSALYLCASRVEGAPVYEQYFGPGTRLTVT.

This clone has just one count. This chain joins TRBV2 and TRBJ1-6; D remains ambiguous. Trimming took 7 bases from V and 3 from J, leaving 13 bases between them. Germline CDR1 and CDR2: SNHLY and FYNNEI. The CDR3 contains 15 residues. The CDR3 protein is CASTTDVNYNSPLHF. The CDR3 DNA is TGTGCCAGCACTACGGACGTCAACTATAATTCACCCCTCCACTTT.

This clone was observed a few times. This chain connects TRBV28 to TRBJ1-4; D is uncertain. The CDR3 is made up of 15 amino acids. The V end lost 8 bases, the J end lost 5 bases, and 18 bases lay between the germline ends. Germline V gives CDR1 MDHEN, CDR2 SYDVKM. The CDR3 region is CASVRSTPSNEKLFF. CDR3 DNA: TGTGCCAGCGTTCGCAGCACACCCTCAAATGAAAAACTGTTTTTT.

This sequence joins TRBV12-5 and TRBJ1-5, with D possibly matching TRBD1 (5 bases). The germline gives CDR1 LGHNT, CDR2 FRNRAP. CDR3 size: 14 residues. The V gene lost 4 bases and the J gene lost 6 bases, with 13 bases spanning the gap. CDR3 bases: TGTGCTAGTGGTTCCAGGGAATCTGGTCAGCCCCAGCATTTT. Its protein product is CASGSRESGQPQHF.

The chain recombines TRBV6-6 with TRBJ1-1; D is unresolved. There are 15 residues in the CDR3. Germline V lookup: CDR1 MNHNY, CDR2 SVGAGI (reference sequence). The germline V and J ends were trimmed by 6 bases and 4 bases, with 18 bases remaining between them. CDR3 nucleotides: TGTGCCAGCAGCTCATACTTCGTGGCAGGCACTGAAGCTTTCTTT. This encodes CASSSYFVAGTEAFF.

V gene TRBV13 combines with J gene TRBJ1-6; no clear D. There are 14 residues in the CDR3. Trimming took 5 bases from V and 8 from J, leaving 13 bases between them. Germline lookup yields CDR1 PRHDT and CDR2 FYEKMQ (reference sequence). The CDR3 loop reads CASSPDGLYSPLHF. Written as DNA, the CDR3 is TGTGCCAGCAGCCCGGACGGACTCTATTCACCCCTCCACTTT.

J is TRBJ2-3 and V is TRBV28; D remains ambiguous. Deletions cut 3 bases from V and 4 bases from J, with 11 bases between. The CDR3 loop spans 14 amino acids. Germline loops: CDR1 MDHEN, CDR2 SYDVKM. CDR3 protein: CASSFRYGADTQYF. In nucleotides, the CDR3 is TGTGCCAGCAGTTTTAGGTATGGGGCAGATACGCAGTATTTT.

The table lists this clone with a few counts. The chain recombines TRBV11-2 with TRBJ2-3, with D perhaps TRBD2 (6 bases). V was cut by 4 bases and J by 2 bases, with 25 bases left in between. The CDR3 consists of 19 residues. Germline values: CDR1 SGHAT, CDR2 FQNNGV. The CDR3 DNA reads as TGTGCCAGCAGCTCCCCCCGCCGCGGGGTTCTAGATTCCACAGATACGCAGTATTTT. This gives the protein CASSSPRRGVLDSTDTQYF.

The chain joins TRBV15 to TRBJ2-7, with D tentatively TRBD2 (5 bases). The V and J ends lost 9 bases and 4 bases respectively, with 19 bases between them. The V gene's germline CDR1 is LNHNV and CDR2 YYDKDF (reference sequence). The CDR3 sequence is 14 residues long. The CDR3 DNA follows: TGTGCCACAAAATTGGGCCCCGGGATTTACGAGCAGTACTTC. Its translation: CATKLGPGIYEQYF. Full variable domain (outside the CDR3, taken from reference TRBV15 and TRBJ2-7): DAMVIQNPRYQVTQFGKPVTLSCSQTLNHNVMYWYQQKSSQAPKLLFHYYDKDFNNEADTPDNFQSRRPNTSFCFLDIRSPGLGDTAMYLCATKLGPGIYEQYFGPGTRLTVT.

The V call is TRBV30, the J call TRBJ2-7; D is perhaps TRBD1 (5 bases). The CDR3 totals 12 residues. Deletions cut 3 bases from V and 5 bases from J, with 11 bases between. The germline gives CDR1 GTSNPN, CDR2 SVGIG (reference sequence). CDR3 region: CAWSPGPHEQYF. The DNA for the CDR3 is TGTGCCTGGAGCCCAGGGCCCCACGAGCAGTACTTC.

The chain carries TRBV2 and TRBJ2-3, with D tentatively TRBD1 (6 bases). V lost 6 bases and J 3 bases, leaving 13 bases between the germline ends. The CDR3 covers 14 residues. In germline, CDR1 is SNHLY, CDR2 FYNNEI. Here the CDR3 reads CASRLGQRTDTQYF. In DNA form, the CDR3 reads TGTGCCAGCAGGTTGGGACAAAGGACAGATACGCAGTATTTT.

J is TRBJ2-1 and V is TRBV19, with D hard to call. Germline V gene data show CDR1 as LNHDA and CDR2 as SQIVND (reference sequence). The CDR3 spans 16 residues. V lost 1 base and J 1 base, leaving 11 bases between the germline ends. This CDR3 is CASSIGTPRSYNEQFF. Here the CDR3 DNA reads TGTGCCAGTAGTATAGGAACACCCCGTTCCTACAATGAGCAGTTCTTC.

To note about this clone: At one of its ends the junction is not consistent with the germline gene, which may arise from a read error. This CDR3 reads CASSEGLAGGF. The CDR3 DNA follows: TGCGCCAGCAGTGAGGGACTAGCGGGAGGGTTC. The chain joins TRBV10-2 to TRBJ2-4; 15 nucleotides agree with TRBD2. The CDR3 covers 11 residues. Germline CDR1 and CDR2: WSHSY and SAAADI.

The V gene is TRBV7-9, the J gene TRBJ1-1; no reliable D call. Germline V gives CDR1 SEHNR, CDR2 FQNEAQ (reference sequence). The V gene lost 2 bases and the J gene lost 3 bases, with 4 bases spanning the gap. This CDR3 is 12 amino acids long. CDR3 residues: CASSLMDTEAFF. CDR3 sequence (DNA): TGTGCCAGCAGCTTAATGGACACTGAAGCTTTCTTT.

This clone was observed a few times. The rearrangement links TRBV29-1 to TRBJ2-1; 8 nucleotides match TRBD2. The CDR3 is made up of 14 amino acids. The V gene end was trimmed by 4 bases and the J gene end by 6 bases; junction bases not matched to a gene: 8. Germline loops: CDR1 SQVTM, CDR2 ANQGSEA. This CDR3 is CSVVGTRKTNEQFF. CDR3 in DNA: TGCAGCGTTGTAGGGACTAGGAAAACCAATGAGCAGTTCTTC.

J is TRBJ2-1 and V is TRBV13, with 8 positions matching TRBD1. The V and J ends lost 5 bases and 3 bases, in that order; junction bases with no gene match: 6. CDR1 and CDR2 from the germline V gene are PRHDT and FYEKMQ (reference sequence). This CDR3 spans 15 amino acids. The CDR3: CASSVGQELYNEQFF. CDR3 nucleotide sequence: TGTGCCAGCAGCGTGGGACAGGAACTCTACAATGAGCAGTTCTTC.

The chain recombines TRBV29-1 with TRBJ2-7, with TRBD2 matching over 9 bases. Trimming removed 4 bases from V and 4 bases from J; junction bases left unmatched: 5. Germline V gene data show CDR1 as SQVTM and CDR2 as ANQGSEA. The CDR3 length is 13 residues. This CDR3 is CSVVISGGYEQYF. CDR3 DNA: TGCAGCGTTGTGATTAGCGGGGGTTACGAGCAGTACTTC.